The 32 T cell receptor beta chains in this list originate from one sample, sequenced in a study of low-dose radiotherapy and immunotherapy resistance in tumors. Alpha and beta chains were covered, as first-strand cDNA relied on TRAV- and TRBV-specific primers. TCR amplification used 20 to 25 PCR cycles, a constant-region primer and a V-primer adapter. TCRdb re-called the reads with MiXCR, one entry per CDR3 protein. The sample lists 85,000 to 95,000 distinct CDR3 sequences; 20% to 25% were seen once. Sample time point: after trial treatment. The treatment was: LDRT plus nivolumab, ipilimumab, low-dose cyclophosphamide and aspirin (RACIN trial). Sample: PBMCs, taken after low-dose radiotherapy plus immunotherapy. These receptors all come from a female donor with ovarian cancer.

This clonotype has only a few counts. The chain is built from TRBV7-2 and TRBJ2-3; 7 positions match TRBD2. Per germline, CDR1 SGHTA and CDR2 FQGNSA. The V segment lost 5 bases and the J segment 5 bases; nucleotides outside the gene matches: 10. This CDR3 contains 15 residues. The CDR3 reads CASSPHPRGGDTQYF. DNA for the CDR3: TGTGCCAGCAGCCCCCACCCGCGCGGGGGAGATACGCAGTATTTT.

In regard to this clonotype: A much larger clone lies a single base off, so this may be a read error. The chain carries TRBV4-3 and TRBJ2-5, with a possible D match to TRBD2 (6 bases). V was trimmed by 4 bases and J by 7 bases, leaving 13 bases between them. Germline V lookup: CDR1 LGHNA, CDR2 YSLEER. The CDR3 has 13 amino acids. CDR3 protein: CASSLESGLTQYF. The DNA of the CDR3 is TGCGCCAGCAGCCTAGAAAGCGGGCTGACCCAGTACTTC.

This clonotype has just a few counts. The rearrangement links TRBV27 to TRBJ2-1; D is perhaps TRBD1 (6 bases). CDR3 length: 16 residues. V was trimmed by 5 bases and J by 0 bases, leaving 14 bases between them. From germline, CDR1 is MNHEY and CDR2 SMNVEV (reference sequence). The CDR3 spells CASSTQGSYSYNEQFF. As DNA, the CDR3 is TGTGCCAGCAGTACACAGGGATCCTACTCCTACAATGAGCAGTTCTTC.

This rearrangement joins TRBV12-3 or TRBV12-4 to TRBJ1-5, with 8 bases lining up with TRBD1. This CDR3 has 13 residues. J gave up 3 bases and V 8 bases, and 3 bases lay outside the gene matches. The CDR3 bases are TGTGCCAGCCGGGGACAGGTCAATCAGCCCCAGCATTTT. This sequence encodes CASRGQVNQPQHF.

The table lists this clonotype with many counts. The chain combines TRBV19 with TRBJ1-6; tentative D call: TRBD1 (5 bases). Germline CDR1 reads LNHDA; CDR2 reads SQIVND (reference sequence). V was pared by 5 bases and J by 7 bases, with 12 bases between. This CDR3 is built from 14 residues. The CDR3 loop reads CASSSGTGNSPLHF. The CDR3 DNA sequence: TGTGCCAGTAGTTCCGGGACGGGGAATTCACCCCTCCACTTT. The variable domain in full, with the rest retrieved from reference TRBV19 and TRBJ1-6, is DGGITQSPKYLFRKEGQNVTLSCEQNLNHDAMYWYRQDPGQGLRLIYYSQIVNDFQKGDIAEGYSVSREKKESFPLTVTSAQKNPTAFYLCASSSGTGNSPLHFGNGTRLTVT.

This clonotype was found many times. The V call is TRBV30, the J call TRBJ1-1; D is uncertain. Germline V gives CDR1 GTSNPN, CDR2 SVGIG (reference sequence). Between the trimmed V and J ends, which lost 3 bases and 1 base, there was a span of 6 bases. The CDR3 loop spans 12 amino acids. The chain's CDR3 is CAWRHTNTEAFF. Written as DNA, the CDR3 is TGTGCCTGGAGACACACGAACACTGAAGCTTTCTTT.

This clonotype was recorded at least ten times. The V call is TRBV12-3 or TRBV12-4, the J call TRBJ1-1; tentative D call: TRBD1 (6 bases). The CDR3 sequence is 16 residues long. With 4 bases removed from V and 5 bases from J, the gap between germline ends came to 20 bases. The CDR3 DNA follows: TGTGCCAGCAGTTGGGCCCCCCGTGGGGGCCGGACTGAAGCTTTCTTT. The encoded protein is CASSWAPRGGRTEAFF.

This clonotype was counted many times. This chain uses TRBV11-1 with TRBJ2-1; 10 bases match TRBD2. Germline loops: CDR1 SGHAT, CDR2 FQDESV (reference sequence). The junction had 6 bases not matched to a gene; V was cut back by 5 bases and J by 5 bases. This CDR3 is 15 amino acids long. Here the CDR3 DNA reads TGTGCCAGCAGCCCAAGACTAGCGGGTGACAATGAGCAGTTCTTC. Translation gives CASSPRLAGDNEQFF.

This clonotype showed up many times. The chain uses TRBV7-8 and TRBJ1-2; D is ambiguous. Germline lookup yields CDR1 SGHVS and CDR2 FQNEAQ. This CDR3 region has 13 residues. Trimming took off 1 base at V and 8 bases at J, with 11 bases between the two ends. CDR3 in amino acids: CASSLEPARGYTF. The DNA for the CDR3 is TGTGCCAGCAGCTTAGAACCTGCCAGGGGCTACACCTTC. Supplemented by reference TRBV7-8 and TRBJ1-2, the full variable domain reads GAGVSQSPRYKVAKRGQDVALRCDPISGHVSLFWYQQALGQGPEFLTYFQNEAQLDKSGLPSDRFFAERPEGSVSTLKIQRTQQEDSAVYLCASSLEPARGYTFGSGTRLTVV.

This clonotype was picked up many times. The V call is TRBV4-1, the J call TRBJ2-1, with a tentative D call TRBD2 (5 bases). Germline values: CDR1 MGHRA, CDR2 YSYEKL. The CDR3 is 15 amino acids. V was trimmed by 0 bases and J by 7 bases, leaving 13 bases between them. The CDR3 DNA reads TGCGCCAGCAGCCAAGATCGGGGTCGTGGGAATGAGCAGTTCTTC. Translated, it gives CASSQDRGRGNEQFF.

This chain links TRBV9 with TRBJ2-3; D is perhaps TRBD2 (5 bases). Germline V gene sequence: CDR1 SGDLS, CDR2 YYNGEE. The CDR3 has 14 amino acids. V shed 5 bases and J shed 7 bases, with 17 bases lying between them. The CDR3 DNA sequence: TGTGCCAGCAGTGCGAGGGCGGGCCAAAATACGCAGTATTTT. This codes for CASSARAGQNTQYF.

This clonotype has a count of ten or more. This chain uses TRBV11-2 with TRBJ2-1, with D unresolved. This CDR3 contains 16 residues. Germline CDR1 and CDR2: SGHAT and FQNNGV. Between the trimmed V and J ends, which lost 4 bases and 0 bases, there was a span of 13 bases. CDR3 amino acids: CASSSNRADSYNEQFF. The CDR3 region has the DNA TGTGCCAGCAGCTCAAACCGGGCGGACTCCTACAATGAGCAGTTCTTC.

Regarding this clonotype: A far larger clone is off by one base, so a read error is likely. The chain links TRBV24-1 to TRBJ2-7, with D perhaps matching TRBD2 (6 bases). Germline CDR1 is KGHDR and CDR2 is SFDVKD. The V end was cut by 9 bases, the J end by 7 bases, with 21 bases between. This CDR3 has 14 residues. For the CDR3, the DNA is TGTGCCACCGATTCGAGCGGGCCCTACAATGAGCAGTACTTC. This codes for CATDSSGPYNEQYF.

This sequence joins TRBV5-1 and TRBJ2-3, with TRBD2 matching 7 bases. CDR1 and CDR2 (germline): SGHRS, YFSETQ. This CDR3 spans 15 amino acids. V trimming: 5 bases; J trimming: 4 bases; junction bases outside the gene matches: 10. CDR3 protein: CASRRSGSGADTQYF. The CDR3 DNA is TGCGCCAGCAGAAGGTCGGGGAGCGGGGCAGATACGCAGTATTTT.

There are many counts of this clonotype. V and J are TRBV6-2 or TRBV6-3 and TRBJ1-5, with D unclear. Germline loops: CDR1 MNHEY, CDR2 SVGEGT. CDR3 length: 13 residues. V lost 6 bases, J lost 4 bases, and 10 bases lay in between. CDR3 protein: CASSWRPNQPQHF. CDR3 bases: TGTGCCAGCAGCTGGCGGCCGAATCAGCCCCAGCATTTT.

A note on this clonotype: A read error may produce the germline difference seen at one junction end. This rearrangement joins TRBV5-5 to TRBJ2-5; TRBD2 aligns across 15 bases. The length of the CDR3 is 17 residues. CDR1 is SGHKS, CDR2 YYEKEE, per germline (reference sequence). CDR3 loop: CASSRAPGLAGGETQYF. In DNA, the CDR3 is TGCGCCAGCAGCCGCGCTCCGGGACTAGCGGGGGGAGAGACCCAGTACTTC.

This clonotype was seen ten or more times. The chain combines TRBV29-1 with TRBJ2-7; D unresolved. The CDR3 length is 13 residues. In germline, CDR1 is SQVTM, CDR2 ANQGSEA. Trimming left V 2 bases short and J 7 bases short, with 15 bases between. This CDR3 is CSVEMTAGLEQYF. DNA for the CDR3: TGCAGCGTTGAAATGACGGCCGGGCTGGAGCAGTACTTC.

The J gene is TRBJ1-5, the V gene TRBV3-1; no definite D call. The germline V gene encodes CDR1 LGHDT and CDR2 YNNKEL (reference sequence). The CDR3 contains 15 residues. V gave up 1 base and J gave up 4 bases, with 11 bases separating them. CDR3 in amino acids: CASSQGPGLNQPQHF. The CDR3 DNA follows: TGTGCCAGCAGCCAAGGGCCCGGGTTAAATCAGCCCCAGCATTTT. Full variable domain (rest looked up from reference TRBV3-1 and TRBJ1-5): DTAVSQTPKYLVTQMGNDKSIKCEQNLGHDTMYWYKQDSKKFLKIMFSYNNKELIINETVPNRFSPKSPDKAHLNLHINSLELGDSAVYFCASSQGPGLNQPQHFGDGTRLSIL.

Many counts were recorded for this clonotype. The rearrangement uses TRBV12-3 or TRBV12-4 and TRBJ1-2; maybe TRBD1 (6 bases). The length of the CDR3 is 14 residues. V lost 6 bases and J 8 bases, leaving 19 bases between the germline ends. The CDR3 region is CASRRGGGRGGYTF. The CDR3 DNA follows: TGTGCCAGCAGGCGCGGGGGGGGCCGAGGGGGCTACACCTTC.

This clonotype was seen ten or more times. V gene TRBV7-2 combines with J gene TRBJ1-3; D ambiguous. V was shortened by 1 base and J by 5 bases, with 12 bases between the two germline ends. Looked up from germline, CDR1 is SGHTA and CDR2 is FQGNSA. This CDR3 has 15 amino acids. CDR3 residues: CASSLGQGIRNTIYF. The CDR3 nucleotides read TGTGCCAGCAGCTTAGGTCAAGGAATCAGAAACACCATATATTTT. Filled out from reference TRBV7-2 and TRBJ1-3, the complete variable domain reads GAGVSQSPSNKVTEKGKDVELRCDPISGHTALYWYRQSLGQGLEFLIYFQGNSAPDKSGLPSDRFSAERTGGSVSTLTIQRTQQEDSAVYLCASSLGQGIRNTIYFGEGSWLTVV.

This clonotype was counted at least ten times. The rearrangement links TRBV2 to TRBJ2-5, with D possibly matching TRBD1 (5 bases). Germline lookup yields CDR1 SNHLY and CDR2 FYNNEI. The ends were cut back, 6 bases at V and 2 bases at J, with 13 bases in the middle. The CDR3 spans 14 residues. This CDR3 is CASSYRRGQETQYF. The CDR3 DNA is TGTGCCAGCAGCTATCGTAGGGGACAAGAGACCCAGTACTTC.

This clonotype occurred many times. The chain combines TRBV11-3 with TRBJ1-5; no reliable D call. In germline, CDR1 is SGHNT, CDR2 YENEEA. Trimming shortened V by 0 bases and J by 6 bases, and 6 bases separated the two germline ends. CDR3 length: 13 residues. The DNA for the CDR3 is TGTGCCAGCAGCTTAGAACGTGGTCAGCCCCAGCATTTT. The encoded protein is CASSLERGQPQHF.

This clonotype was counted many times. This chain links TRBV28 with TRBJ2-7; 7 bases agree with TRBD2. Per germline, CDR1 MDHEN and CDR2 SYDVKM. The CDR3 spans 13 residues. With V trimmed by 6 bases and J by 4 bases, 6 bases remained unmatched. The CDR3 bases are TGTGCCAGCAGGGGGGGGGGGAGGTACGAGCAGTACTTC. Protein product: CASRGGGRYEQYF. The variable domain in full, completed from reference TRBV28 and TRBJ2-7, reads DVKVTQSSRYLVKRTGEKVFLECVQDMDHENMFWYRQDPGLGLRLIYFSYDVKMKEKGDIPEGYSVSREKKERFSLILESASTNQTSMYLCASRGGGRYEQYFGPGTRLTVT.

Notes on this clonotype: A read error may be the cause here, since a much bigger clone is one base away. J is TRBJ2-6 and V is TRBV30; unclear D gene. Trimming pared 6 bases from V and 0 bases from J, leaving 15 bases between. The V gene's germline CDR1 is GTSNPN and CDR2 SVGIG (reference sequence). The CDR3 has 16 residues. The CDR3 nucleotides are TGTGCCTGTCATACGGCTCCTCGCTCTGGGGCCAACGTCCTGACTTTC. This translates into CACHTAPRSGANVLTF.

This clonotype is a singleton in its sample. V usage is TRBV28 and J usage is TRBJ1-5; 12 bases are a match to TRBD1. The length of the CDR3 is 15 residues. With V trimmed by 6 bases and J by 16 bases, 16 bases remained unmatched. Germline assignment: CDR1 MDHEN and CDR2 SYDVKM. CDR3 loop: CASSRAGTGGPLTHF. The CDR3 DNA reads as TGTGCCAGCAGCAGAGCCGGGACAGGGGGCCCCTTGACTCATTTT.

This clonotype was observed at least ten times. This CDR3 reads CASSGGQNTEAFF. CDR3 nucleotide sequence: TGTGCCAGCAGTGGAGGACAGAACACTGAAGCTTTCTTT. The V call is TRBV7-6, the J call TRBJ1-1; TRBD1 might be the D (5 bases). CDR1 is SGHVS and CDR2 is FNYEAQ in the germline V gene. The length of the CDR3 is 13 residues. Trimming removed 6 bases at V and 1 base at J, with 9 bases between.

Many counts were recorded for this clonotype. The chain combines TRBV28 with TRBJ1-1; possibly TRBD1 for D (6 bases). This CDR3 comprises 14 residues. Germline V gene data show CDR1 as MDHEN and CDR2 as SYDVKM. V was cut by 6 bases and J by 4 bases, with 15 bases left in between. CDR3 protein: CASSPPGEGTEAFF. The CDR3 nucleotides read TGTGCCAGCAGCCCTCCAGGGGAGGGCACTGAAGCTTTCTTT.

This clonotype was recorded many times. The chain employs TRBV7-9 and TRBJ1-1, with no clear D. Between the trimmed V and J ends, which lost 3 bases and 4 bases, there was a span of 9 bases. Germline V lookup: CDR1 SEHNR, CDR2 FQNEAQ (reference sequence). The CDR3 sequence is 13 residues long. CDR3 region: CASSFRAGTEAFF. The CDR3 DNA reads TGTGCCAGCAGCTTTAGAGCAGGCACTGAAGCTTTCTTT.

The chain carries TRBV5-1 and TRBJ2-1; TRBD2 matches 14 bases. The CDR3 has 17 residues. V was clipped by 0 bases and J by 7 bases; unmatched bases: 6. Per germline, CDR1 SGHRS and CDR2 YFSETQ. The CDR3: CASSLEPTSGRGNEQFF. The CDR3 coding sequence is TGCGCCAGCAGCTTGGAACCGACTAGCGGGAGGGGGAATGAGCAGTTCTTC.

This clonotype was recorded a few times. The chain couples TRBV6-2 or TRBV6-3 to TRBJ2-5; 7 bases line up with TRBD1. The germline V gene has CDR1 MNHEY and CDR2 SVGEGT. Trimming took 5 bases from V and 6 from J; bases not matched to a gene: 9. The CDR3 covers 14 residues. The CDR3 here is CASSKATGLQTQYF. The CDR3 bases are TGTGCCAGCAGTAAAGCGACAGGGCTTCAGACCCAGTACTTC.

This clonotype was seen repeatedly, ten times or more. The CDR3 DNA sequence: TGTGCCAGCAGGGACGGGCTAGCGGGGATGGCCGGGGAGCTGTTTTTT. Residues: CASRDGLAGMAGELFF. The V call is TRBV12-3 or TRBV12-4, the J call TRBJ2-2, with 9 nucleotides matching TRBD2. CDR3 length: 16 residues. V shed 6 bases and J 6 bases; nucleotides not matched to a gene: 11.

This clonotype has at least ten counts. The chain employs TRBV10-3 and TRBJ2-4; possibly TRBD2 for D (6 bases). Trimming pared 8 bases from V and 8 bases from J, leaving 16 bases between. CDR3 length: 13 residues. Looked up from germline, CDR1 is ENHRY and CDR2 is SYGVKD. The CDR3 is CAIGPQGGDIQYF. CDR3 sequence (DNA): TGTGCCATCGGGCCCCAAGGAGGGGACATTCAGTACTTC.